The next 28 T cell receptor beta chains were all read from a single sample in a study of regulatory T cells in long-lasting Graves disease. The authors built TCR beta libraries using iRepertoire HTBI primers and Arm-PCR of CDR3 regions. Using its own MiXCR run on the multiplex PCR reads, TCRdb lists one record per CDR3 protein. The table records about 440,000 distinct CDR3 sequences, roughly 15% of them present only once. The sample's time point: newly diagnosed GD, antithyroid drugs for less than 3 months. Preparation of the TCR library used RNA extracted from PBMCs. The same sample was also studied in work on T cells in Graves' hyperthyroidism and ophthalmopathy.

Material: peripheral blood mononuclear cells (PBMCs), obtained at new diagnosis, from a patient treated with antithyroid drugs. The receptors come from a woman aged 30 to 39 with Graves disease.

This clonotype was seen many times. The chain employs TRBV11-2 and TRBJ2-5; 7 nucleotides line up with TRBD2. The CDR3 has 16 residues. V shed 1 base, J shed 4 bases, and the junction held 9 bases outside the gene matches. CDR1 is SGHAT and CDR2 is FQNNGV in the germline V gene. The CDR3 nucleotides read TGTGCCAGCAGCTTAGCCGTCCGGGGAGGGGTAGAGACCCAGTACTTC. Protein: CASSLAVRGGVETQYF.

This clonotype was recorded at least ten times. CDR3 residues: CASSESGSFGNTIYF. CDR3 sequence (DNA): TGTGCCAGCAGTGAATCCGGGAGCTTCGGAAACACCATATATTTT. This chain uses TRBV6-1 with TRBJ1-3; D is undetermined. V gave up 2 bases and J gave up 4 bases, with 12 bases separating them. The germline V gene encodes CDR1 MNHNS and CDR2 SASEGT. The CDR3 contains 15 residues.

This clonotype has ten or more counts. CDR3 sequence (DNA): TGTGCCAGCAGTTTAGGGACAGGGGGCGGCACTGAAGCTTTCTTT. This gives the protein CASSLGTGGGTEAFF. The chain couples TRBV27 to TRBJ1-1; 12 nucleotides align to TRBD1. V trimming: 2 bases; J trimming: 4 bases; junction bases outside the gene matches: 2. Germline V lookup: CDR1 MNHEY, CDR2 SMNVEV (reference sequence). CDR3 length: 15 amino acids.

The sample holds a few counts of this clonotype. The chain recombines TRBV7-2 with TRBJ2-1; D is undetermined. The germline V and J ends were trimmed by 0 bases and 9 bases, with 18 bases remaining between them. This CDR3 contains 16 residues. Germline-derived CDR1 and CDR2 are SGHTA and FQGNSA. The CDR3 is CASSLAEGSYLIEQFF. CDR3 coding DNA: TGTGCCAGCAGCTTAGCGGAAGGCTCCTATTTAATTGAGCAGTTCTTC.

At least ten counts were recorded for this clonotype. The chain couples TRBV2 to TRBJ2-1; the D call may be TRBD1 or TRBD2 (5 bases each). The CDR3 has 14 amino acids. Trimming pared 2 bases from V and 2 bases from J, leaving 7 bases between. The V gene's germline CDR1 is SNHLY and CDR2 FYNNEI. In nucleotides, the CDR3 is TGTGCCAGCAGTGAATGGGGGACCTACAATGAGCAGTTCTTC. This codes for CASSEWGTYNEQFF.

This clonotype appeared a few times. V usage is TRBV5-6 and J usage is TRBJ2-7, with TRBD2 as a possible D gene (5 bases). Trimming stripped 2 bases from V and 2 bases from J, with 26 bases between. Germline-derived CDR1 and CDR2 are SGHDT and YYEEEE. The CDR3 extends over 19 amino acids. The CDR3 DNA is TGTGCCAGCAGCTTCCCGAGACGATGGACTCCGTTTACACCCTACGAGCAGTACTTC. Its translation is CASSFPRRWTPFTPYEQYF.

This clonotype occurred many times. This chain joins TRBV15 and TRBJ1-2; TRBD1 matches at 8 bases. The CDR3 length is 17 residues. The trim removed 1 base at V and 0 bases at J, leaving 7 bases unmatched. Germline CDR1 reads LNHNV; CDR2 reads YYDKDF (reference sequence). CDR3 loop: CATSRGTGRPSNYGYTF. CDR3 DNA: TGTGCCACCAGCAGAGGGACAGGGAGACCTTCTAACTATGGCTACACCTTC. The full variable domain, with the rest looked up from reference TRBV15 and TRBJ1-2, is DAMVIQNPRYQVTQFGKPVTLSCSQTLNHNVMYWYQQKSSQAPKLLFHYYDKDFNNEADTPDNFQSRRPNTSFCFLDIRSPGLGDTAMYLCATSRGTGRPSNYGYTFGSGTRLTVV.

This clonotype has only a few counts. The chain carries TRBV2 and TRBJ1-3; D not certain. In germline, CDR1 is SNHLY, CDR2 FYNNEI. V lost 10 bases to trimming and J lost 1 base, with 17 bases between them. CDR3 size: 15 residues. CDR3 in DNA: TGTGCCACCGGGCGGGAGAGGAGTTCTGGAAACACCATATATTTT. Translation gives CATGRERSSGNTIYF.

The chain has TRBV20-1 and TRBJ2-7; TRBD1 matches 8 bases. V gave up 3 bases and J gave up 3 bases; unmatched junction bases: 4. The germline CDR1 and CDR2 sequences are DFQATT and SNEGSKA (reference sequence). The CDR3 is 13 amino acids. The CDR3 loop is CSARTGDFYEQYF. The DNA of the CDR3 is TGCAGTGCTAGGACAGGGGATTTCTACGAGCAGTACTTC.

In regard to this clonotype: This probably arose from a read error, given a far larger clone one base away. This is likely a read error, given that the CDR3 carries no conserved phenylalanine or tryptophan at its end. This chain joins TRBV7-2 and TRBJ2-2; D call uncertain. V gave up 5 bases and J gave up 5 bases, with 3 bases separating them. This CDR3 has 11 amino acids. Germline V gene sequence: CDR1 SGHTA, CDR2 FQGNSA. The CDR3 region is CASSRTGELFS. The CDR3 region has the DNA TGTGCCAGCAGCAGAACCGGGGAGCTGTTTTCT.

Only one count was recorded for this clonotype. The rearrangement uses TRBV14 and TRBJ2-7, with TRBD2 matching 13 bases. Trimming removed 0 bases from V and 2 bases from J; junction bases left unmatched: 7. Germline V gene sequence: CDR1 SGHDN, CDR2 FVKESK. The CDR3 totals 18 residues. Written as DNA, the CDR3 is TGTGCCAGCAGCCAAGACTACAGGACTAGCGGGAGAACCTACGAGCAGTACTTC. It yields the protein CASSQDYRTSGRTYEQYF.

The chain carries TRBV14 and TRBJ2-2; unclear D gene. Trimming removed 1 base at V and 5 bases at J, with 26 bases between. The CDR3 spans 20 residues. Germline V gives CDR1 SGHDN, CDR2 FVKESK. CDR3 loop: CASSQAYGVRTNRRTGELFF. In nucleotides, the CDR3 is TGTGCCAGCAGCCAAGCATACGGAGTCAGAACGAATAGGAGAACCGGGGAGCTGTTTTTT.

This clonotype was counted only a few times. As DNA, the CDR3 is TGCAGCGTCTATACCATCAGGCCCACAAATGAGCAGTTCTTC. Its protein is CSVYTIRPTNEQFF. The chain carries TRBV29-1 and TRBJ2-1, with D uncertain. Trimming cost V 6 bases and J 7 bases, with 19 bases left between them. This CDR3 has 14 amino acids. Germline V lookup: CDR1 SQVTM, CDR2 ANQGSEA.

The chain employs TRBV6-2 or TRBV6-3 and TRBJ2-2; TRBD2 might be the D (6 bases). In germline, CDR1 is MNHEY, CDR2 SVGEGT. The germline V and J ends were trimmed by 6 bases and 0 bases, with 14 bases remaining between them. The CDR3 contains 16 residues. Here the CDR3 reads CASRSGGAANTGELFF. CDR3 coding DNA: TGTGCCAGCAGGTCCGGAGGGGCAGCGAACACCGGGGAGCTGTTTTTT.

Notes on this clonotype: One junction end disagrees with the germline gene, perhaps due to a read error. The gene calls are TRBV15 and TRBJ1-5, with 9 bases identical to TRBD1. This CDR3 has 15 amino acids. Germline CDR1 LNHNV, CDR2 YYDKDF (reference sequence). In DNA form, the CDR3 reads TGTGCCGCCAGCACAGGGGGCAGGAGCTATCAGCCCCAGCATTTT. Translated: CAASTGGRSYQPQHF.

This clonotype was detected only a few times. The CDR3 nucleotides read TGTGCCAGCAGCCAAGATCTTAAAACCACTAGACTAGCGGGAGGTTACTCCTACAATGAGCAGTTCTTC. This gives the protein CASSQDLKTTRLAGGYSYNEQFF. This chain joins TRBV14 and TRBJ2-1; TRBD2 matches 13 bases. In germline, CDR1 is SGHDN, CDR2 FVKESK. V lost 0 bases, J lost 0 bases, and 17 bases stayed unmatched. The CDR3 is 23 amino acids.

In its sample, this clonotype was seen many times. The gene calls are TRBV20-1 and TRBJ2-5; TRBD1 aligns across 7 bases. The CDR3 sequence is 14 residues long. Unmatched junction bases numbered 9, after V lost 7 bases and J lost 1 base. The germline V gene has CDR1 DFQATT and CDR2 SNEGSKA (reference sequence). In DNA, the CDR3 is TGCAGTGTTAGGAAAGGGACAGCCCAAGAGACCCAGTACTTC. This encodes CSVRKGTAQETQYF.

This clonotype was detected ten times or more. The chain couples TRBV5-1 to TRBJ2-1; 12 bases are shared with TRBD2. The germline CDR1 and CDR2 sequences are SGHRS and YFSETQ. V lost 4 bases and J lost 3; bases outside the gene matches: 5. CDR3 size: 16 residues. CDR3: CASSALTSGSYNEQFF. The CDR3 bases are TGCGCCAGCAGCGCGCTGACTAGCGGGAGCTACAATGAGCAGTTCTTC.

In its sample, this clonotype was seen many times. J is TRBJ2-1 and V is TRBV28; 9 nucleotides align to TRBD2. V was clipped by 4 bases and J by 4 bases; unmatched bases: 5. CDR3 length: 15 residues. Germline V CDR1 and CDR2: MDHEN, SYDVKM. CDR3 amino acids: CASSSPTSGYNEQFF. The CDR3 DNA sequence: TGTGCCAGCAGTTCCCCCACTAGCGGGTACAATGAGCAGTTCTTC. Combining the CDR3 with reference TRBV28 and TRBJ2-1 gives the whole variable domain DVKVTQSSRYLVKRTGEKVFLECVQDMDHENMFWYRQDPGLGLRLIYFSYDVKMKEKGDIPEGYSVSREKKERFSLILESASTNQTSMYLCASSSPTSGYNEQFFGPGTRLTVL.

The chain recombines TRBV12-3 or TRBV12-4 with TRBJ2-7; D is perhaps TRBD2 (6 bases). The CDR3 totals 14 residues. The V and J ends lost 2 bases and 7 bases respectively, with 15 bases between them. CDR3 in amino acids: CASSLSKTAGEQYF. For the CDR3, the DNA is TGTGCCAGCAGTTTATCCAAGACCGCGGGGGAGCAGTACTTC.

This clonotype was counted at least ten times. This chain uses TRBV3-1 with TRBJ2-4, with D unclear. Trimming took off 0 bases at V and 13 bases at J, with 13 bases between the two ends. Germline V gene sequence: CDR1 LGHDT, CDR2 YNNKEL (reference sequence). The CDR3 sequence is 13 residues long. CDR3: CASSQDRNRVQYF. In DNA, the CDR3 is TGTGCCAGCAGCCAAGACAGGAATCGGGTACAGTACTTC.

In regard to this clonotype: It may be a read error: a sequence one base away is much more abundant. This chain joins TRBV11-2 and TRBJ2-1; TRBD1 agrees at 7 bases. Per germline, CDR1 SGHAT and CDR2 FQNNGV. The CDR3 contains 16 residues. V was pared by 4 bases and J by 10 bases, with 16 bases of the junction left unmatched. The CDR3 loop is CASSSKRGGSSYEQFF. For the CDR3, the DNA is TGTGCCAGCAGCTCCAAAAGAGGGGGCAGTTCCTACGAGCAGTTCTTC.

This clonotype was detected a few times. J is TRBJ2-7 and V is TRBV27; D may correspond to TRBD1 or TRBD2 (5 bases each). The CDR3 has 14 residues. Trimming left V 10 bases short and J 2 bases short, with 18 bases between. Germline V lookup: CDR1 MNHEY, CDR2 SMNVEV (reference sequence). CDR3 in DNA: TGTGCCACCTCGGGCCGACGGGGACCCTACGAGCAGTACTTC. This sequence encodes CATSGRRGPYEQYF.

The table lists this clonotype with a count of one. The V gene is TRBV6-2 or TRBV6-3, the J gene TRBJ2-7; D might be TRBD1 (7 bases). The germline V and J ends were trimmed by 0 bases and 4 bases, with 13 bases remaining between them. This CDR3 region has 15 residues. Germline CDR1 MNHEY, CDR2 SVGEGT. CDR3 residues: CASSYSGGGTYEQYF. The CDR3 DNA reads as TGTGCCAGCAGTTACTCAGGAGGGGGCACTTACGAGCAGTACTTC.

The chain recombines TRBV5-1 with TRBJ1-5; D gene ambiguous. CDR3 size: 14 residues. CDR1 is SGHRS, CDR2 YFSETQ, per germline. Trimming stripped 0 bases from V and 3 bases from J, with 7 bases between. CDR3 sequence reads: CASSLGVDNQPQHF. CDR3 nucleotides: TGCGCCAGCAGCTTGGGGGTGGACAATCAGCCCCAGCATTTT.

This clonotype was seen at least ten times. V gene TRBV24-1 combines with J gene TRBJ2-1; D possibly corresponds to TRBD2 (5 bases). Germline values: CDR1 KGHDR, CDR2 SFDVKD. Trimming cost V 5 bases and J 5 bases, with 9 bases left between them. The CDR3 is 13 amino acids. The CDR3, as DNA: TGTGCCACCAGTGGAGGTAGCGACAATGAGCAGTTCTTC. This gives the protein CATSGGSDNEQFF.

Many counts were recorded for this clonotype. The chain couples TRBV28 to TRBJ2-3, with TRBD2 identical over 8 bases. CDR3 length: 14 amino acids. The V gene's germline CDR1 is MDHEN and CDR2 SYDVKM. With 5 bases clipped from V and 1 base from J, the junction kept 2 bases outside the gene matches. CDR3 in DNA: TGTGCCAGCAGTAAAGCGGGAGGCACAGATACGCAGTATTTT. Its protein is CASSKAGGTDTQYF.

This clonotype was counted only a few times. This rearrangement joins TRBV7-2 to TRBJ2-4; 7 bases match TRBD1. Germline V gives CDR1 SGHTA, CDR2 FQGNSA. The CDR3 is 14 amino acids. With 5 bases clipped from V and 7 bases from J, the junction kept 8 bases outside the gene matches. DNA of the CDR3: TGTGCCAGCAGCCTCAGGGGGACGGGGAACATTCAGTACTTC. It translates to CASSLRGTGNIQYF.